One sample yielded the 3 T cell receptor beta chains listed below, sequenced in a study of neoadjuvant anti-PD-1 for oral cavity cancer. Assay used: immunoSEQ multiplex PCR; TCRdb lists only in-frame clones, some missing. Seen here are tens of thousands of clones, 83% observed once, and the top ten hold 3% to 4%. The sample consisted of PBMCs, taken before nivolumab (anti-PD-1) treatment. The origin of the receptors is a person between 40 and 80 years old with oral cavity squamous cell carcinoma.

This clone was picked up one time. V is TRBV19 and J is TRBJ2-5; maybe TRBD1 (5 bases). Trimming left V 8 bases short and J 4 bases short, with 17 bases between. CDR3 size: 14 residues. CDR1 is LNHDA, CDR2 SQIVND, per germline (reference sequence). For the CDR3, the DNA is TGTGCCAGTCCCTGTTTTGGCAGGGTAGAGACCCAGTACTTC. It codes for CASPCFGRVETQYF.

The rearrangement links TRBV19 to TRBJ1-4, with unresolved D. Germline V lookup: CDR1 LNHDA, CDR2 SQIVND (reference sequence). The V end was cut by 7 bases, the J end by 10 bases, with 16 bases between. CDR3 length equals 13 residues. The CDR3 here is CASTLAVGGKLFF. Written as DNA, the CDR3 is TGTGCCAGTACTCTTGCAGTGGGAGGAAAACTGTTTTTT.

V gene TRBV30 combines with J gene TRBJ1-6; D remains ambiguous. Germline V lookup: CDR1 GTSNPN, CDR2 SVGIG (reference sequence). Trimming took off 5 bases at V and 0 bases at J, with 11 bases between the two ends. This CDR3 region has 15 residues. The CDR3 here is CAWGRLSSYNSPLHF. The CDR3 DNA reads TGTGCCTGGGGACGGCTGAGCTCCTATAATTCACCCCTCCACTTT.